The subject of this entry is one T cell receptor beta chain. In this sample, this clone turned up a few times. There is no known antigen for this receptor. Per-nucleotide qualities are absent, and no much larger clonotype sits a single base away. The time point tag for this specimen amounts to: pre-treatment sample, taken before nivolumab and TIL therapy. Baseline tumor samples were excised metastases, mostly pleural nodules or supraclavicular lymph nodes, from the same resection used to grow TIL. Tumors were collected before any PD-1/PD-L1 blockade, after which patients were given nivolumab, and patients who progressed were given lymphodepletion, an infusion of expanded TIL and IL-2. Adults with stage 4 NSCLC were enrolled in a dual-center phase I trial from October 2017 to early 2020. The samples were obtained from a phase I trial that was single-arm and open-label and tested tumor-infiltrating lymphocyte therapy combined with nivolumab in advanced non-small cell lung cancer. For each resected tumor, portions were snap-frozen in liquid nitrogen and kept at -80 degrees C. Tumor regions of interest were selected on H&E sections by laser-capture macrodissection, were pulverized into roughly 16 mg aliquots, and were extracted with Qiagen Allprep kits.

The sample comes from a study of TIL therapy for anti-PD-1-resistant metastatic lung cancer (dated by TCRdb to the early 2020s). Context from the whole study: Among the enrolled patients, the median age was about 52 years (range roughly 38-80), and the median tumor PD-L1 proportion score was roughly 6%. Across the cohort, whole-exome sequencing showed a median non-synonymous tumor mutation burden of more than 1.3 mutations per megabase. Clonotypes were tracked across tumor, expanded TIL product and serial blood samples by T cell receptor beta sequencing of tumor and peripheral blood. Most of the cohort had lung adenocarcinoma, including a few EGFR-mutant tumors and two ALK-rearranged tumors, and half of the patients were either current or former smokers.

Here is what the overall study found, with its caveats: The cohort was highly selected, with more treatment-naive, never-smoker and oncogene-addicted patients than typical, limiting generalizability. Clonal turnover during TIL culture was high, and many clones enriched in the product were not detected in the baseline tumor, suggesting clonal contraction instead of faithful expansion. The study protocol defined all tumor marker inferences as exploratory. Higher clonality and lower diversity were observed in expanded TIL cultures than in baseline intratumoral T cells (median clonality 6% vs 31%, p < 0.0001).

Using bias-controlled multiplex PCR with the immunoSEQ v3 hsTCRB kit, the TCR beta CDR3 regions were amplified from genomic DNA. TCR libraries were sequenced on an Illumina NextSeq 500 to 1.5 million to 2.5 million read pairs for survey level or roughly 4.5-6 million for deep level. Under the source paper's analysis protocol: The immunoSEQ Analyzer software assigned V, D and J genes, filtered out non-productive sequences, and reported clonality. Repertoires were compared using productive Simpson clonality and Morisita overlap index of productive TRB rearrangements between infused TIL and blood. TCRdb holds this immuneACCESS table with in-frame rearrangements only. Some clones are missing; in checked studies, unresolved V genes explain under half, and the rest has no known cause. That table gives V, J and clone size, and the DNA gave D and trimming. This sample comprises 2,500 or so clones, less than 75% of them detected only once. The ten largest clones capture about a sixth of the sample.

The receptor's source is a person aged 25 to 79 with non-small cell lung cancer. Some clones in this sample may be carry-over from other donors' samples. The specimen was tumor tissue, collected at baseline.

The CDR3 region has the sequence CASSLVNSGPNEKLFF. The nucleotides read TGTGCCAGCAGCTTGGTCAACAGTGGGCCTAATGAAAAACTGTTTTTT. The chain uses TRBV5-4 and TRBJ1-4, with no confident D gene call. CDR1 and CDR2 (SGHNT, YYREEE) derive from the germline V gene (reference sequence). The cysteine opens and the phenylalanine closes a CDR3 of 16 amino acids. The sequence is cut down to CDR3 DNA, 48 bases in frame from base 1. V lost 0 bases and J lost 3 bases; the stretch between them is 12 bases long. The CDR3, completed at both ends by the reference TRBV5-4 and TRBJ1-4 genes, gives the full variable domain ETGVTQSPTHLIKTRGQQVTLRCSSQSGHNTVSWYQQALGQGPQFIFQYYREEENGRGNFPPRFSGLQFPNYSSELNVNALELDDSALYLCASSLVNSGPNEKLFFGSGTQLSVL.